The present T cell receptor beta chain was sequenced within a study of cytomegalovirus exposure and HLA in healthy donors. Overall study results and limits: Follow-up analysis later connected one missense variant in DCLRE1C with trimming of TCR beta V- and J-genes. A few CMV-associated chains were confirmed in vitro to be specific for CMV antigens.

For this clone: The target antigen is unknown.

PCR involved 60 Vbeta and 13 Jbeta primers. TCRdb's table, derived via immunoSEQ multiplex PCR, lists solely in-frame clones and lacks some. The sample table includes roughly 64,000 clones. This receptor was identified in a young woman in good health and CMV-seronegative. The sequenced sample consisted of PBMCs.

CDR3 nucleotides: TGTGCCAGCAGCCTCAGTGGGAGCAATGAGCAGTTCTTC. As protein: CASSLSGSNEQFF. The J gene is TRBJ2-1, the V gene TRBV9; TRBD2 is a possible D gene (5 bases). This CDR3 is 13 amino acids long. V was pared by 4 bases and J by 6 bases, with 11 bases between. Germline-derived CDR1 and CDR2 are SGDLS and YYNGEE.